This T cell receptor beta chain was sequenced in a study of CD4+ T cells in melanoma. About this clone itself: The antigen remains undetermined.

Clones were sequenced by immunoSEQ multiplex PCR, and TCRdb holds only the in-frame ones, with some missing. The sample records some 14,000 clones, 60% to 85% being singletons. This CDR3 contains 14 residues. V lost 2 bases to trimming and J lost 6 bases; unmatched junction nucleotides: 1. Germline CDR1 WNHNN, CDR2 SYGVQD (reference sequence). Study conclusions and caveats: In melanoma, neoantigen-specific CD4+ T cells reportedly differed in differentiation state.

Input material: cells from a culture (not recorded whether cultured in vitro). The V and J genes are TRBV10-1 and TRBJ2-2, with 9 bases lining up with TRBD2. The clonotype was recovered from a human donor with melanoma. CDR3 amino acids: CASSELAGSGELFF. CDR3 DNA sequence: TGCGCCAGCAGTGAGCTAGCGGGATCCGGGGAGCTGTTTTTT.